This record covers a single TCR beta chain. This sample stems from a study of cytomegalovirus exposure and HLA in healthy donors. Study context: Approximately 190 million T cells yielded roughly 100 million unique TCR beta sequences, as an earlier analysis found.

Everyone who donated was a healthy bone marrow donor. The CDR3 has 15 residues. The V gene's germline CDR1 is SGHTA and CDR2 FQGTGA. The V and J ends lost 5 bases and 4 bases respectively, with 14 bases between them. A multiplex PCR was run with 60 Vbeta primers and 13 Jbeta primers. Libraries were prepared by immunoSEQ multiplex PCR; TCRdb keeps only in-frame clonotypes and omits some of them. The repertoire includes approximately 110,000 clones, about 76% of them detected once, and over 10% sits in the top ten. The receptor's source is a woman aged 55 to 70 in good health and CMV-seropositive. Sequencing was done on a sample of PBMCs. V and J are TRBV7-3 and TRBJ2-2; weak D call: TRBD2 (6 bases). The CDR3 bases are TGTGCCAGCAGCCACGACCCAGCGGGCACCGGGGAGCTGTTTTTT. Translation: CASSHDPAGTGELFF. Drawing the rest from reference TRBV7-3 and TRBJ2-2, the complete variable domain is GAGVSQTPSNKVTEKGKYVELRCDPISGHTALYWYRQSLGQGPEFLIYFQGTGAADDSGLPNDRFFAVRPEGSVSTLKIQRTERGDSAVYLCASSHDPAGTGELFFGEGSRLTVL.